What follows are 31 T cell receptor beta chains derived from one specimen sequenced in a study of blood T cells in healthy people across ages. For the second PCR, which ran for roughly 7 to 11 cycles, a sample-barcoded 5' primer and a J-beta primer mix were used. Each CDR3 protein gets one entry after TCRdb re-called the 5' RACE reads with MiXCR. This table has 1.5 million to 2 million distinct CDR3 sequences, roughly 30% appearing once. Sequencing was carried out using blood. The source of these receptors is a woman in her 30s in good health.

To note about this clonotype: Relative to the germline gene, one junction end is altered; a read error may explain this. The chain recombines TRBV6-2 or TRBV6-3 with TRBJ1-5; maybe TRBD1 (5 bases). Per the germline V gene, CDR1 is MNHEY and CDR2 is SVGEGT. CDR3 size: 12 residues. CDR3 bases: TGTGCCAGTAGTTACCCAGTCAGGGCCCAGCATTTT. It encodes CASSYPVRAQHF.

This chain connects TRBV3-1 to TRBJ2-5; D may be TRBD2 (6 bases). The V end lost 0 bases, the J end lost 3 bases, and 17 bases lay between the germline ends. Looked up from germline, CDR1 is LGHDT and CDR2 is YNNKEL (reference sequence). CDR3 length: 17 amino acids. This chain's CDR3 is CASSQEVLAAPEETQYF. The DNA of the CDR3 is TGTGCCAGCAGCCAAGAGGTATTAGCGGCACCAGAAGAGACCCAGTACTTC.

This clonotype was observed once. In DNA form, the CDR3 reads TGCGCCAGCAGTTCGCAATCCGGACAGGGAGCGAATTCACCCCTCCACTTT. It encodes CASSSQSGQGANSPLHF. The rearrangement joins TRBV5-1 to TRBJ1-6; 8 bases are a match to TRBD1. CDR3 size: 17 residues. The junction had 14 bases not matched to a gene; V was cut back by 5 bases and J by 7 bases. Germline CDR1 reads SGHRS; CDR2 reads YFSETQ.

As concerns this clonotype: A read error is possible here, since a much larger clone lies one base away. The chain uses TRBV29-1 and TRBJ2-3; D gene ambiguous. Germline V gene data show CDR1 as SQVTM and CDR2 as ANQGSEA. V was cut by 8 bases and J by 11 bases, with 23 bases left in between. The CDR3 totals 13 residues. CDR3 bases: TGCAGCTCCGCTGAGGATTTGGAGACGAAGCAGTATTTT. This encodes CSSAEDLETKQYF.

This clonotype has a handful of counts. The J gene is TRBJ1-4, the V gene TRBV20-1; D is perhaps TRBD1 (5 bases). V lost 6 bases to trimming and J lost 6 bases, with 14 bases between them. The CDR3 runs 13 residues. CDR1 is DFQATT and CDR2 is SNEGSKA in the germline V gene (reference sequence). CDR3 loop: CSASPGRDEKLFF. The CDR3 region has the DNA TGCAGTGCCAGTCCGGGCAGGGATGAAAAACTGTTTTTT.

The sample holds a few counts of this clonotype. The V gene is TRBV30, the J gene TRBJ2-5; the D gene is possibly TRBD2 (6 bases). The CDR3 extends over 13 amino acids. V was trimmed by 5 bases and J by 11 bases, leaving 21 bases between them. Germline values: CDR1 GTSNPN, CDR2 SVGIG (reference sequence). The CDR3 region has the DNA TGTGCCTGGTCTAGCCCTCCTACGGGGGAGCAGTACTTC. Its translation is CAWSSPPTGEQYF.

This clonotype occurred once. This clone may be a read error of a much larger clone one base away. V usage is TRBV28 and J usage is TRBJ2-7; maybe TRBD2 (6 bases). The CDR3 spans 15 residues. Germline loops: CDR1 MDHEN, CDR2 SYDVKM. V was trimmed by 6 bases and J by 4 bases, leaving 19 bases between them. DNA for the CDR3: TGTGCCAGCAGCATTAGGACTTGCGGGAAATACGAGCAGTACTTC. This encodes CASSIRTCGKYEQYF.

The rearrangement links TRBV20-1 to TRBJ2-3; D ambiguous. The CDR3 spans 14 residues. Per the germline V gene, CDR1 is DFQATT and CDR2 is SNEGSKA (reference sequence). Between the trimmed V and J ends, which lost 6 bases and 1 base, there was a span of 14 bases. CDR3 sequence: CSAPAGSGTDTQYF. The CDR3 region has the DNA TGCAGTGCCCCCGCTGGTTCTGGCACAGATACGCAGTATTTT.

This clonotype was picked up many times. J is TRBJ2-7 and V is TRBV18; D is perhaps TRBD1 (5 bases). Looked up from germline, CDR1 is KGHSH and CDR2 is LQKENI. This CDR3 has 15 amino acids. V lost 2 bases, J lost 0 bases, and 11 bases lay in between. CDR3 DNA sequence: TGTGCCAGCTCACCAGGGCAGGGCCTCTCCTACGAGCAGTACTTC. As protein: CASSPGQGLSYEQYF.

This clonotype was picked up many times. V is TRBV5-1 and J is TRBJ2-1; possible D gene TRBD2, 6 bases. The CDR3 has 15 residues. CDR1 is SGHRS, CDR2 YFSETQ, per germline. Trimming took off 0 bases at V and 2 bases at J, with 9 bases between the two ends. The CDR3: CASSLDSGTYNEQFF. DNA for the CDR3: TGCGCCAGCAGCTTGGATAGCGGAACCTACAATGAGCAGTTCTTC.

On this clonotype itself: The junction departs from the called germline gene at one end, perhaps through a read error. This chain connects TRBV5-1 to TRBJ1-1; TRBD1 might be the D (6 bases). There are 14 residues in the CDR3. Germline V CDR1 and CDR2: SGHRS, YFSETQ. CDR3 protein: CASSWGPGDTEAFF. The DNA for the CDR3 is TGCGCCAGCAGCTGGGGACCAGGGGACACTGAGGCTTTCTTT.

This clonotype was counted at least ten times. The chain couples TRBV7-2 to TRBJ2-3; maybe TRBD2 (6 bases). The germline V and J ends were trimmed by 5 bases and 1 base, with 10 bases remaining between them. The germline V gene encodes CDR1 SGHTA and CDR2 FQGNSA. CDR3 size: 14 residues. DNA for the CDR3: TGTGCCAGCAGCGACGGGACTGGCACAGATACGCAGTATTTT. This codes for CASSDGTGTDTQYF.

This chain joins TRBV7-9 and TRBJ1-5; 7 nucleotides align to TRBD1. The V gene end was trimmed by 4 bases and the J gene end by 3 bases; junction bases not matched to a gene: 6. The CDR3 has 15 residues. Germline V lookup: CDR1 SEHNR, CDR2 FQNEAQ (reference sequence). The CDR3 nucleotides read TGTGCCAGCAGCTCCGGGACAGTGAACAATCAGCCCCAGCATTTT. It is translated as CASSSGTVNNQPQHF.

The chain joins TRBV27 to TRBJ2-1; TRBD2 matches 11 bases. The CDR3 sequence is 16 residues long. V gave up 2 bases and J gave up 9 bases; unmatched junction bases: 9. CDR1 is MNHEY and CDR2 is SMNVEV in the germline V gene (reference sequence). The CDR3 DNA reads as TGTGCCAGCAGTTTAGGGAGACTAGCGGGGCGGGTTGAGCAGTTCTTC. It codes for CASSLGRLAGRVEQFF.

Worth noting for this clonotype: A read error may explain this, as a much larger clone is one base away. V usage is TRBV29-1 and J usage is TRBJ2-5, with D possibly TRBD1 on 6 matching bases. The tail of the sequence fits TRBJ2-7 better, so the J call may be wrong. Germline CDR1 and CDR2: SQVTM and ANQGSEA. The CDR3 runs to 12 residues. The CDR3, as DNA: TGCAGCGTTGGACAGGTGCCAAGCGAGCAGTACTTC. Residues: CSVGQVPSEQYF.

The table lists this clonotype with many counts. V is TRBV12-3 or TRBV12-4 and J is TRBJ2-7; the D gene could be TRBD1 or TRBD2 (5 bases each). Trimming took off 5 bases at V and 7 bases at J, with 12 bases between the two ends. The CDR3 has 12 amino acids. CDR3 nucleotide sequence: TGTGCCAGCAGTAGGGACCCCCAGGAGCAGTACTTC. Its protein product is CASSRDPQEQYF.

This clonotype was counted many times. This chain uses TRBV11-2 with TRBJ2-7; 12 bases align to TRBD2. Germline V lookup: CDR1 SGHAT, CDR2 FQNNGV. V lost 6 bases to trimming and J lost 4 bases; unmatched junction nucleotides: 7. The CDR3 spans 15 residues. The CDR3 sequence is CASSYLAGGTYEQYF. In DNA, the CDR3 is TGTGCCAGCAGTTATCTAGCGGGAGGGACTTACGAGCAGTACTTC.

There are a few counts of this clonotype. The rearrangement uses TRBV3-1 and TRBJ2-1; D remains ambiguous. The CDR3 is 14 amino acids. The germline V gene encodes CDR1 LGHDT and CDR2 YNNKEL (reference sequence). The V gene lost 1 base and the J gene lost 7 bases, with 11 bases spanning the gap. CDR3 in amino acids: CASSQGLRANEQFF. The CDR3 DNA reads as TGTGCCAGCAGCCAAGGTCTTAGGGCTAATGAGCAGTTCTTC.

This clonotype was found a few times. The chain has TRBV7-6 and TRBJ2-1, with 7 bases identical to TRBD1. The junction had 7 bases not matched to a gene; V was cut back by 3 bases and J by 5 bases. This CDR3 has 15 residues. Germline V gene lookup returns CDR1 SGHVS and CDR2 FNYEAQ. Here the CDR3 reads CASSFFSGGHNEQFF. The CDR3, as DNA: TGTGCCAGCAGCTTTTTCTCAGGGGGACACAATGAGCAGTTCTTC.

This clonotype was observed a handful of times. V and J are TRBV10-3 and TRBJ1-6, with 7 bases fitting TRBD1. From germline, CDR1 is ENHRY and CDR2 SYGVKD. V was pared by 10 bases and J by 8 bases, with 8 bases of the junction left unmatched. The CDR3 spans 13 residues. CDR3 nucleotide sequence: TGTGCCACAGCCGGGACAGTCGATTCACCCCTCCACTTT. Protein: CATAGTVDSPLHF.

This clonotype was counted between two and nine times. The rearrangement links TRBV5-5 to TRBJ2-7; no firm D call. This CDR3 has 15 amino acids. V gave up 0 bases and J gave up 0 bases, with 10 bases separating them. Germline loops: CDR1 SGHKS, CDR2 YYEKEE (reference sequence). CDR3 residues: CASSLVTVGSYEQYF. DNA for the CDR3: TGTGCCAGCAGCTTGGTTACGGTCGGCTCCTACGAGCAGTACTTC.

The genes are TRBV6-1 and TRBJ2-3, with 14 bases fitting TRBD2. This CDR3 is built from 17 residues. The germline CDR1 and CDR2 sequences are MNHNS and SASEGT. Trimming at V came to 2 bases and at J to 6 bases, leaving 7 bases not matched to a gene. DNA of the CDR3: TGTGCCAGCAGTGAATCGGGACTAGCGGGGGCAGGGGATACGCAGTATTTT. Protein product: CASSESGLAGAGDTQYF.

This clonotype was detected a few times. V usage is TRBV7-2 and J usage is TRBJ2-1; 13 bases match TRBD2. J gave up 6 bases and V 2 bases, and 19 bases lay outside the gene matches. This CDR3 contains 21 residues. In germline, CDR1 is SGHTA, CDR2 FQGNSA. Written as DNA, the CDR3 is TGTGCCAGCAGCTTAATACCAAGTCCAGGGTTGGGACTAGCGGGACCCAATGAGCAGTTCTTC. Protein: CASSLIPSPGLGLAGPNEQFF. Full variable domain (rest looked up from reference TRBV7-2 and TRBJ2-1): GAGVSQSPSNKVTEKGKDVELRCDPISGHTALYWYRQSLGQGLEFLIYFQGNSAPDKSGLPSDRFSAERTGGSVSTLTIQRTQQEDSAVYLCASSLIPSPGLGLAGPNEQFFGPGTRLTVL.

This clonotype appeared a few times. The chain recombines TRBV12-5 with TRBJ2-5; a weak D match, TRBD2 (6 bases). Germline assignment: CDR1 LGHNT and CDR2 FRNRAP. The CDR3 has 14 amino acids. CDR3 amino acids: CAPGLGRYQETQYF. In nucleotides, the CDR3 is TGTGCACCCGGGCTGGGGAGGTACCAAGAGACCCAGTACTTC.

This chain joins TRBV12-3 or TRBV12-4 and TRBJ2-7; 7 bases are shared with TRBD1. The ends lost 5 bases at V and 3 bases at J; junction bases unmatched: 22. CDR3 length: 19 amino acids. CDR3 DNA: TGTGCCAGCAGTCACCCTAGACAGGGCCGACCTAGTGCGTACTACGAGCAGTACTTC. This translates into CASSHPRQGRPSAYYEQYF.

Turning to this clonotype: A junction boundary mismatches the germline segment, possibly from a read error. The V call is TRBV12-3 or TRBV12-4, the J call TRBJ2-4, with 7 nucleotides matching TRBD1. The CDR3 extends over 15 amino acids. For the CDR3, the DNA is TGTGCCAGCAGTTCCTGGGACAGTGCCAAAACCATTCAGTACTTC. Its protein is CASSSWDSAKTIQYF.

The chain combines TRBV14 with TRBJ1-1; D possibly corresponds to TRBD1 (5 bases). CDR1 is SGHDN and CDR2 is FVKESK in the germline V gene. Deletions cut 1 base from V and 6 bases from J, with 15 bases between. The CDR3 length is 15 residues. The CDR3 region is CASSQAGQVSPEAFF. The CDR3 coding sequence is TGTGCCAGCAGCCAAGCAGGGCAGGTGAGTCCTGAAGCTTTCTTT.

This clonotype came up many times. The rearrangement links TRBV7-2 to TRBJ2-4, with 10 bases matching TRBD2. V trimming: 6 bases; J trimming: 3 bases; junction bases outside the gene matches: 8. Germline V gene data show CDR1 as SGHTA and CDR2 as FQGNSA. There are 16 residues in the CDR3. The CDR3 nucleotides are TGTGCCAGCAGTCCGAGCGGGGGGGTCGGCAAAAACATTCAGTACTTC. This codes for CASSPSGGVGKNIQYF. The whole variable domain, remainder taken from reference TRBV7-2 and TRBJ2-4, is GAGVSQSPSNKVTEKGKDVELRCDPISGHTALYWYRQSLGQGLEFLIYFQGNSAPDKSGLPSDRFSAERTGGSVSTLTIQRTQQEDSAVYLCASSPSGGVGKNIQYFGAGTRLSVL.

This clonotype was detected ten times or more. The chain combines TRBV7-9 with TRBJ2-5, with TRBD2 matching 10 bases. After removal of 5 bases from V and 3 bases from J, the junction contained 0 bases not matched to a gene. The length of the CDR3 is 13 residues. Germline V gene lookup returns CDR1 SEHNR and CDR2 FQNEAQ (reference sequence). The CDR3 DNA reads as TGTGCCAGCAGCGGACTAGCGGAAGAGACCCAGTACTTC. Translated: CASSGLAEETQYF.

The J gene is TRBJ1-5, the V gene TRBV15; the D is unclear. Germline values: CDR1 LNHNV, CDR2 YYDKDF (reference sequence). V shed 0 bases and J shed 6 bases, with 12 bases lying between them. The CDR3 is 15 residues long. As DNA, the CDR3 is TGTGCCACCAGCAGAGATGGGAGGGCGAGTCAGCCCCAGCATTTT. Translating it yields CATSRDGRASQPQHF.

This clonotype appeared a few times. The rearrangement uses TRBV20-1 and TRBJ1-5; TRBD1 agrees at 9 bases. CDR1 is DFQATT and CDR2 is SNEGSKA in the germline V gene (reference sequence). The CDR3 loop spans 11 amino acids. As DNA, the CDR3 is TGCAGGGGACAGGGAATTCAGCCCCAGCATTTT. Amino acids: CRGQGIQPQHF.